A single sample is the source of the 21 T cell receptor beta chains below, sequenced in a study of post-analysis software for immune sequencing data. Their antigens remain unidentified. Incorporated into the TCR beta cDNA libraries were unique molecular identifiers, which served to reduce PCR and sequencing biases. TCRdb called the PCR reads again in MiXCR, with one record for every CDR3 protein. In the table there are 350,000 to 500,000 distinct CDR3 sequences, 35% to 45% of which are singletons. Study findings and constraints: With TRBV5-6, TRBV5-1 and TRBV20-1 included, about five TRBV segments were more frequent in patients than in controls.

The material sequenced was blood. The source of these receptors is a girl aged 2-10 years with multiple sclerosis.

This chain uses TRBV27 with TRBJ1-1, with D maybe TRBD1 (5 bases). Germline V gene sequence: CDR1 MNHEY, CDR2 SMNVEV (reference sequence). The germline V and J ends were trimmed by 5 bases and 3 bases, with 16 bases remaining between them. The CDR3 loop spans 15 amino acids. The CDR3: CASSPTGEPHTEAFF. In nucleotides, the CDR3 is TGTGCCAGCAGTCCGACGGGGGAGCCACACACTGAAGCTTTCTTT.

In this sample, this clonotype turned up a few times. The rearrangement links TRBV11-2 to TRBJ2-5; maybe TRBD1 (5 bases). This CDR3 contains 16 residues. CDR1 and CDR2 from the germline V gene are SGHAT and FQNNGV. Trimming took 2 bases from V and 0 from J, leaving 13 bases between them. This CDR3 is CASSLWSQEYQETQYF. The CDR3, as DNA: TGTGCCAGCAGCTTATGGTCACAGGAGTACCAAGAGACCCAGTACTTC.

This clonotype was seen a few times. The chain has TRBV7-2 and TRBJ2-7; D uncertain. Germline V gives CDR1 SGHTA, CDR2 FQGNSA. The CDR3 extends over 15 amino acids. V gave up 5 bases and J gave up 3 bases, with 17 bases separating them. The CDR3 is CASSASSGTHYEQYF. In nucleotides, the CDR3 is TGTGCCAGCAGCGCCTCGTCTGGAACCCACTACGAGCAGTACTTC.

Concerning this clonotype: A junction boundary mismatches the germline segment, possibly from a read error. The chain combines TRBV7-8 with TRBJ2-7, with D possibly being TRBD2 (6 bases). Germline V gene data show CDR1 as SGHVS and CDR2 as FQNEAQ. This CDR3 is 15 amino acids long. DNA for the CDR3: TGTGCCGGCAGCTGGGGGGTTACAAGCTCCTACGAGCAGTACTTC. Its translation is CAGSWGVTSSYEQYF.

The chain couples TRBV29-1 to TRBJ2-5, with D uncertain. CDR3 length equals 12 residues. The germline CDR1 and CDR2 sequences are SQVTM and ANQGSEA. The V gene lost 4 bases and the J gene lost 2 bases, with 8 bases spanning the gap. As DNA, the CDR3 is TGCAGCGTTGCAGACGGGCAAGAGACCCAGTACTTC. Residues: CSVADGQETQYF.

The chain recombines TRBV15 with TRBJ2-5, with a weak D call TRBD1 (6 bases). The V end was cut by 0 bases, the J end by 11 bases, with 16 bases between. The length of the CDR3 is 14 residues. Germline CDR1 reads LNHNV; CDR2 reads YYDKDF (reference sequence). The CDR3 DNA is TGTGCCACCAGCAGAGAGGATCGGGACACGGAGCAGTACTTC. Its protein product is CATSREDRDTEQYF.

V is TRBV5-1 and J is TRBJ2-1; D gene ambiguous. The CDR3 runs to 14 residues. CDR1 and CDR2 from the germline V gene are SGHRS and YFSETQ. V lost 7 bases to trimming and J lost 3 bases, with 14 bases between them. The CDR3, as DNA: TGCGCCAGCCGCAATAGAATGGACTACAATGAGCAGTTCTTC. Its translation is CASRNRMDYNEQFF.

Only a few counts were recorded for this clonotype. The V call is TRBV29-1, the J call TRBJ2-1; 9 bases align to TRBD1. Looked up from germline, CDR1 is SQVTM and CDR2 is ANQGSEA. This CDR3 contains 14 residues. After removal of 1 base from V and 8 bases from J, the junction contained 6 bases not matched to a gene. CDR3 region: CSVEALQGADEQFF. The CDR3 DNA is TGCAGCGTTGAAGCCCTACAGGGGGCGGATGAGCAGTTCTTC.

The rearrangement joins TRBV10-3 to TRBJ1-6, with D unresolved. The CDR3 contains 15 residues. From germline, CDR1 is ENHRY and CDR2 SYGVKD. Trimming left V 7 bases short and J 0 bases short, with 10 bases between. CDR3 coding DNA: TGTGCCATCAACGAGGGCAGCTCCTATAATTCACCCCTCCACTTT. This sequence encodes CAINEGSSYNSPLHF.

The rearrangement links TRBV11-1 to TRBJ1-2; no firm D call. In germline, CDR1 is SGHAT, CDR2 FQDESV (reference sequence). V lost 0 bases and J lost 3, with 17 bases in between. The CDR3 totals 17 residues. CDR3 in DNA: TGTGCCAGCAGCTTAGCGGCCAGTGTTCAGGCCGACTATGGCTACACCTTC. This sequence encodes CASSLAASVQADYGYTF.

This clonotype appeared a few times. This sequence joins TRBV9 and TRBJ1-1; tentatively, D is TRBD1 (6 bases). Germline V gives CDR1 SGDLS, CDR2 YYNGEE. The CDR3 has 14 amino acids. Trimming took off 7 bases at V and 8 bases at J, with 21 bases between the two ends. Written as DNA, the CDR3 is TGTGCCAGCGGGGGGGCAGCACCCTTCAGGGAAGCTTTCTTT. Protein: CASGGAAPFREAFF.

The rearrangement links TRBV15 to TRBJ2-7, with TRBD1 matching 9 bases. In germline, CDR1 is LNHNV, CDR2 YYDKDF (reference sequence). This CDR3 spans 14 amino acids. The junction had 5 bases not matched to a gene; V was cut back by 2 bases and J by 6 bases. The DNA of the CDR3 is TGTGCCACCAGCAGAACCCGGACAGGGGTCGAGCAGTACTTC. The encoded protein is CATSRTRTGVEQYF.

The chain combines TRBV3-1 with TRBJ2-1; 7 nucleotides agree with TRBD2. The length of the CDR3 is 15 residues. J lost 5 bases, V lost 4 bases, and 8 bases had no gene match. Per the germline V gene, CDR1 is LGHDT and CDR2 is YNNKEL (reference sequence). The CDR3 sequence is CASSPAASGNNEQFF. The CDR3 coding sequence is TGTGCCAGCAGCCCGGCGGCTAGCGGTAACAATGAGCAGTTCTTC.

About this clonotype itself: One junction end disagrees with the germline gene, perhaps due to a read error. J is TRBJ2-1 and V is TRBV7-7; no clear D gene. Germline V lookup: CDR1 SSHAT, CDR2 FNYEAQ (reference sequence). The CDR3 spans 20 residues. The CDR3 loop reads CASSLGPPRGAPVGYNEQFF. The CDR3 DNA reads TGTGCTAGCAGCTTAGGTCCCCCCCGTGGAGCACCGGTTGGCTACAATGAGCAGTTCTTC.

This clonotype was seen a handful of times. The chain links TRBV20-1 to TRBJ1-1; perhaps TRBD1 as D (5 bases). V was pared by 1 base and J by 0 bases, with 12 bases between. The CDR3 has 15 amino acids. The germline CDR1 and CDR2 sequences are DFQATT and SNEGSKA (reference sequence). Here the CDR3 reads CSARATGSMNTEAFF. DNA for the CDR3: TGCAGTGCTAGAGCTACAGGATCAATGAACACTGAAGCTTTCTTT.

The genes are TRBV12-3 or TRBV12-4 and TRBJ1-1; a weak D match, TRBD1 (5 bases). The CDR3 consists of 13 residues. Trimming cost V 5 bases and J 1 base, with 8 bases left between them. The DNA for the CDR3 is TGTGCCAGCAGTATGGACAAGAACACTGAAGCTTTCTTT. Translated: CASSMDKNTEAFF.

This clonotype was observed a handful of times. V usage is TRBV20-1 and J usage is TRBJ2-7; 15 nucleotides align to TRBD2. The V gene's germline CDR1 is DFQATT and CDR2 SNEGSKA (reference sequence). With V trimmed by 6 bases and J by 6 bases, 6 bases remained unmatched. The CDR3 covers 14 residues. Here the CDR3 reads CSASRGLAGGEQYF. The CDR3, as DNA: TGCAGTGCCTCCAGGGGACTAGCGGGGGGCGAGCAGTACTTC.

The V and J genes are TRBV28 and TRBJ2-4; TRBD1 might be the D (5 bases). The end of the DNA is better explained by TRBJ2-7, so the J call may be wrong. Germline V gives CDR1 MDHEN, CDR2 SYDVKM. CDR3 length equals 13 residues. The CDR3 reads CASNRQNAYEQYF. CDR3 nucleotide sequence: TGTGCCAGCAACCGACAGAATGCCTACGAGCAGTACTTC.

In its sample, this clonotype was seen a few times. The chain employs TRBV6-5 and TRBJ2-1; TRBD1 agrees at 7 bases. J gave up 7 bases and V 0 bases, and 6 bases lay outside the gene matches. Germline loops: CDR1 MNHEY, CDR2 SVGAGI. The CDR3 is made up of 15 amino acids. CDR3 DNA sequence: TGTGCCAGCAGTTACTCCGAGGGGGCGGCGAATGAGCAGTTCTTC. Translated, it gives CASSYSEGAANEQFF.

CDR3 in DNA: TGTGCCAGCAACTACAGGGGTACTGAAGCTTTCTTT. It codes for CASNYRGTEAFF. The rearrangement joins TRBV6-5 to TRBJ1-1; 7 bases line up with TRBD1. V lost 7 bases and J lost 5; bases outside the gene matches: 4. The germline CDR1 and CDR2 sequences are MNHEY and SVGAGI. This CDR3 is 12 amino acids long.

The gene calls are TRBV6-5 and TRBJ2-7; 9 bases line up with TRBD1. V lost 6 bases, J lost 3 bases, and 6 bases stayed unmatched. CDR3 length: 14 residues. Per germline, CDR1 MNHEY and CDR2 SVGAGI. DNA for the CDR3: TGTGCCAGCAGGACGAAGACAGGGGGCTACGAGCAGTACTTC. Residues: CASRTKTGGYEQYF.